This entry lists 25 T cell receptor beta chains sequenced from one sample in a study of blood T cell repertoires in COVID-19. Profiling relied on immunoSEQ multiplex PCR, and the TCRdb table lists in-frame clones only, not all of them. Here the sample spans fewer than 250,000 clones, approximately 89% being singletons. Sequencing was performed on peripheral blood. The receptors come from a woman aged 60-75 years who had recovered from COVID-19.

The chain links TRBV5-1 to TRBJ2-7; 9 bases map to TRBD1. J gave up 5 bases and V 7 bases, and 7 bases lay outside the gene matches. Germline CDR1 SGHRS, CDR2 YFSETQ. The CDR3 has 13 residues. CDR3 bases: TGCGCCAGCCCGGGACAGGGCTTCCACGAGCAGTACTTC. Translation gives CASPGQGFHEQYF.

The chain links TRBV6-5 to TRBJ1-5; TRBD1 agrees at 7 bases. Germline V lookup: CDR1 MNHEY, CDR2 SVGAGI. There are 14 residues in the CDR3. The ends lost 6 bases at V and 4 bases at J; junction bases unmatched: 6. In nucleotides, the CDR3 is TGTGCCAGCAGGCCCGACAGGGATAATCAGCCCCAGCATTTT. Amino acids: CASRPDRDNQPQHF.

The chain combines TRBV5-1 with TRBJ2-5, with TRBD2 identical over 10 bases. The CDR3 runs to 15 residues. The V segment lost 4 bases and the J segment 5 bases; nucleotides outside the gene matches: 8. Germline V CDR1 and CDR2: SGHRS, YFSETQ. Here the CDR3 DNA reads TGCGCCAGCAGCGGGAGCGGGGGGGCGCGGGAGACCCAGTACTTC. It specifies CASSGSGGARETQYF.

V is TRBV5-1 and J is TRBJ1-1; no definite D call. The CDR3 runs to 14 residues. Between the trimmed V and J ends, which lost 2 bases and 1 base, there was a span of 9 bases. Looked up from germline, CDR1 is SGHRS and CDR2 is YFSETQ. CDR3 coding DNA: TGCGCCAGCAGCTTAGAGGCTCCGAACACTGAAGCTTTCTTT. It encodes CASSLEAPNTEAFF.

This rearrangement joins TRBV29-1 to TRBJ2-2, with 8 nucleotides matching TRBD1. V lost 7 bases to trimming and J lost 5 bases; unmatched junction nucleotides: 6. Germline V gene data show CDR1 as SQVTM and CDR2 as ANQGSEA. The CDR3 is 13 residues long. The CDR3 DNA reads TGCAGCGGGAGGACAGGGCGGACCGGGGAGCTGTTTTTT. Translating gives CSGRTGRTGELFF.

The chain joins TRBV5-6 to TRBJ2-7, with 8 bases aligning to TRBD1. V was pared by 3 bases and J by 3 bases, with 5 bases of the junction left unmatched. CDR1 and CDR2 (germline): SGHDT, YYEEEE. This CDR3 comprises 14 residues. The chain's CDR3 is CASSWGGQGYEQYF. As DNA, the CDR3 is TGTGCCAGCAGCTGGGGAGGACAGGGCTACGAGCAGTACTTC.

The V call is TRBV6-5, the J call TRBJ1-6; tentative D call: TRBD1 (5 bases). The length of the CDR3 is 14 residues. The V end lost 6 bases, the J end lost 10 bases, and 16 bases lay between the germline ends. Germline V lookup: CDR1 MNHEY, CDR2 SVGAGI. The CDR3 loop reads CASRGQGWFSPLHF. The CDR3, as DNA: TGTGCCAGCAGGGGTCAGGGTTGGTTCTCACCCCTCCACTTT.

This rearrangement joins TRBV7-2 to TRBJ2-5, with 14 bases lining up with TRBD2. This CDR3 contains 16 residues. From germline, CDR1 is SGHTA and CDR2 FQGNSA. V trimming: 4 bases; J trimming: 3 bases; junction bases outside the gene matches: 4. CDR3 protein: CASSSGTSGGKETQYF. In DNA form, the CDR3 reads TGTGCCAGCAGCTCTGGGACTAGCGGGGGAAAAGAGACCCAGTACTTC.

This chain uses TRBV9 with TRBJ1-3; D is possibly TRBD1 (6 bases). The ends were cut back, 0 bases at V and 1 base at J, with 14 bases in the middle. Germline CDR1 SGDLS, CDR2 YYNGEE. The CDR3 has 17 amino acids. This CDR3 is CASSVGRLGASGNTIYF. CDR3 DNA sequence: TGTGCCAGCAGCGTAGGACGTTTGGGGGCTTCTGGAAACACCATATATTTT.

CDR3 sequence: CSVDERGTDTQYF. The DNA for the CDR3 is TGCAGCGTTGATGAGCGGGGAACAGATACGCAGTATTTT. The V gene is TRBV29-1, the J gene TRBJ2-3; 7 nucleotides match TRBD2. The CDR3 has 13 residues. Germline CDR1 reads SQVTM; CDR2 reads ANQGSEA. The ends lost 3 bases at V and 3 bases at J; junction bases unmatched: 3.

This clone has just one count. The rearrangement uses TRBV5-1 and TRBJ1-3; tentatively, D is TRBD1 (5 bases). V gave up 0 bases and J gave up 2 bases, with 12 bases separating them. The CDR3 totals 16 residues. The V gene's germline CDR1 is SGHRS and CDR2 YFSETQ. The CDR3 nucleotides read TGCGCCAGCAGCTTGGCCTGGGGCAGGGCTGGAAACACCATATATTTT. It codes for CASSLAWGRAGNTIYF.

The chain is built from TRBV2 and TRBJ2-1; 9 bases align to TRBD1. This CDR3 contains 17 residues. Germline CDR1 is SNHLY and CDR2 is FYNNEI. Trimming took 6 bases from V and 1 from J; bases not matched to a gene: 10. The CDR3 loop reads CASRRGTGRGSYNEQFF. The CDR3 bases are TGTGCCAGCAGGAGGGGGACAGGGAGGGGATCCTACAATGAGCAGTTCTTC. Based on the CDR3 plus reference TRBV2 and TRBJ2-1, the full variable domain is EPEVTQTPSHQVTQMGQEVILRCVPISNHLYFYWYRQILGQKVEFLVSFYNNEISEKSEIFDDQFSVERPDGSNFTLKIRSTKLEDSAMYFCASRRGTGRGSYNEQFFGPGTRLTVL.

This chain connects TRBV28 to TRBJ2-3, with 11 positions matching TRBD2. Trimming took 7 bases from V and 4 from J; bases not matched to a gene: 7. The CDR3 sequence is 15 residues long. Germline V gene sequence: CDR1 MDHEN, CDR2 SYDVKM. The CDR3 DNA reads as TGTGCCAGCACCGTAGCGGGGGGGCCTTCAGATACGCAGTATTTT. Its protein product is CASTVAGGPSDTQYF.

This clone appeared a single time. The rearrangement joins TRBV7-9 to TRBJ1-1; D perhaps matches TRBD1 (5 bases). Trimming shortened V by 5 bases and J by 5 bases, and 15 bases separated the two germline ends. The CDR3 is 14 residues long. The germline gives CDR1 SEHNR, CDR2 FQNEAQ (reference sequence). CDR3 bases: TGTGCCAGCAGCACCTTGACAGTCTGGACTGAAGCTTTCTTT. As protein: CASSTLTVWTEAFF.

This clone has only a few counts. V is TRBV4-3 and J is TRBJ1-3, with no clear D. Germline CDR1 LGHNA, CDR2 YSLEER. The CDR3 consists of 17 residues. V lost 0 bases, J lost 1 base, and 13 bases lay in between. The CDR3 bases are TGCGCCAGCAGCCAAGAAGTTGTGGCCTTTTCTGGAAACACCATATATTTT. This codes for CASSQEVVAFSGNTIYF.

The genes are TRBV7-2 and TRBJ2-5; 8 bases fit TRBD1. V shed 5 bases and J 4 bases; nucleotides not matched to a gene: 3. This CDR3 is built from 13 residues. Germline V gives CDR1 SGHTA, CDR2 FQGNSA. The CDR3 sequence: CASSAGQVETQYF. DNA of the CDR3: TGTGCCAGCAGCGCGGGACAGGTAGAGACCCAGTACTTC.

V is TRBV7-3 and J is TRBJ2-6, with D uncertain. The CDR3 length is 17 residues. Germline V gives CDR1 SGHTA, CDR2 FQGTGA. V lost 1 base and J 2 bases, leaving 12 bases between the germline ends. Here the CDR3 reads CASSLKPLSAGANVLTF. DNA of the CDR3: TGTGCCAGCAGCTTAAAGCCCCTTTCCGCTGGGGCCAACGTCCTGACTTTC.

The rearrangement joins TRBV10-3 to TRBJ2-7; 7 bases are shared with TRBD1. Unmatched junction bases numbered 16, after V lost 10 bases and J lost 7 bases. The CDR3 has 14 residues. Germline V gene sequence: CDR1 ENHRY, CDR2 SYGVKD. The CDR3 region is CATQTGTALEEQYF. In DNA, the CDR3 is TGTGCCACCCAGACCGGGACAGCCCTCGAGGAGCAGTACTTC.

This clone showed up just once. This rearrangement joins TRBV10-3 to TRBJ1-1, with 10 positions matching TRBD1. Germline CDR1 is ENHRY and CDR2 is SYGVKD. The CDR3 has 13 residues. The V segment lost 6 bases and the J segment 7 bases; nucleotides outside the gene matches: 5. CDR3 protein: CAIRGQGKDEAFF. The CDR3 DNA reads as TGTGCCATCAGGGGACAGGGGAAGGATGAAGCTTTCTTT.

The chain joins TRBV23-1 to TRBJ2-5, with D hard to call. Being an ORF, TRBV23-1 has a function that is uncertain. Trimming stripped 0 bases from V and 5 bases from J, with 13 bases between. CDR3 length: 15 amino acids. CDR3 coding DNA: TGCGCCAGCAGTCAATCGCCAGGTCTGAAGGAGACCCAGTACTTC. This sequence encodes CASSQSPGLKETQYF.

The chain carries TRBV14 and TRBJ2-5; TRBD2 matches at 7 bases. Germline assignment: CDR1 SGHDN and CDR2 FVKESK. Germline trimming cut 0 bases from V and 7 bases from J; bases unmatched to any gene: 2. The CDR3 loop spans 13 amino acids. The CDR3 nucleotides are TGTGCCAGCAGCCAAGAGACTAGCCGGACCCAGTACTTC. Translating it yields CASSQETSRTQYF.

In nucleotides, the CDR3 is TGCAGCGTTGAAAAGGAGACGATAGGTGAAACGCAGTATTTT. Translating it yields CSVEKETIGETQYF. The chain combines TRBV29-1 with TRBJ2-3, with D uncertain. V lost 2 bases, J lost 9 bases, and 18 bases lay in between. The CDR3 consists of 14 residues. Looked up from germline, CDR1 is SQVTM and CDR2 is ANQGSEA.

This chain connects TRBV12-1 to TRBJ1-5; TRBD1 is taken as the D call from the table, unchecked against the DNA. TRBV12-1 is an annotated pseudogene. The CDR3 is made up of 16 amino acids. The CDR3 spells CASRNPGTGNNQPQHF. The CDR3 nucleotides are TGTGCCAGCAGGAATCCCGGGACAGGGAACAATCAGCCCCAGCATTTT.

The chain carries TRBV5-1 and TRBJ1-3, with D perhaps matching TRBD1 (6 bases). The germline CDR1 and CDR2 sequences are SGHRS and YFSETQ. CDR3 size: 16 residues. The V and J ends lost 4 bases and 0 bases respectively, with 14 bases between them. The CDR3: CASSQGTSSSGNTIYF. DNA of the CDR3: TGCGCCAGCAGCCAGGGGACATCGAGCTCTGGAAACACCATATATTTT. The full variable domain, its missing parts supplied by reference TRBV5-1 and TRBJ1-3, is KAGVTQTPRYLIKTRGQQVTLSCSPISGHRSVSWYQQTPGQGLQFLFEYFSETQRNKGNFPGRFSGRQFSNSRSEMNVSTLELGDSALYLCASSQGTSSSGNTIYFGEGSWLTVV.

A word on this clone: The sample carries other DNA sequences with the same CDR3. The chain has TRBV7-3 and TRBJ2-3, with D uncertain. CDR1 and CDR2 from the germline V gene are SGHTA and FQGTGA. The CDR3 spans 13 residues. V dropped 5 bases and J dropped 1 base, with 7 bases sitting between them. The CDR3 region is CASSLLGTDTQYF. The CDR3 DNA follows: TGTGCCAGCAGCCTCTTAGGCACAGATACGCAGTATTTT.